The clone carrying this T cell receptor beta chain was seen only a few times. Its antigen is currently unknown. The sample is drawn from a study of response to subunit inactivated influenza vaccine. Study results and limitations: With each seasonal influenza vaccination, the authors suggested, few new T cells are recruited.

TCRdb redid the calling of the RT-PCR reads with MiXCR, one entry per CDR3 protein. The sample shows approximately 480,000 distinct CDR3 sequences, around 9.9% of them seen only once. Material: PBMCs from blood, obtained 35 to 45 days after vaccination. This receptor was taken from a man between 50 and 59 years old who received an inactivated influenza vaccine.

DNA of the CDR3: TGTGCCAGCAGCAGTTGGGGGAGGGAGGGCCGCGCTGGTACGCAGTATTTT. Its translation is CASSSWGREGRAGTQYF. The genes are TRBV7-9 and TRBJ2-3; 7 nucleotides line up with TRBD2. The CDR3 runs to 17 residues. CDR1 SEHNR and CDR2 FQNEAQ come from the germline V gene (reference sequence). V was pared by 5 bases and J by 8 bases, with 19 bases of the junction left unmatched.